The 16 T cell receptor beta chains reported below all come from one sample, sequenced in a study of T-cell reconstitution after alpha-beta-depleted transplantation in children. Construction of the TCRbeta library involved unique molecular identifiers. TCRdb independently ran MiXCR on the PCR reads; one entry per CDR3 protein. Seen here are 380,000 or so distinct CDR3 sequences, 13% observed once, and the top ten hold 3.5% to 4.5%. Material: PBMCs, obtained from the stem cell graft. These receptors all stem from a human donor who donated a stem cell graft to a child with Fanconi anemia.

This clonotype was picked up many times. V usage is TRBV7-2 and J usage is TRBJ2-3, with 13 bases matching TRBD2. V lost 10 bases to trimming and J lost 6 bases; unmatched junction nucleotides: 7. From germline, CDR1 is SGHTA and CDR2 FQGNSA. The length of the CDR3 is 14 residues. In nucleotides, the CDR3 is TGTGCCACCTCACTAGCGGGGGGGCTGGATACGCAGTATTTT. Residues: CATSLAGGLDTQYF.

As regards this clonotype: Its ends do not fully match the called genes, so a read error is possible. The chain is built from TRBV12-3 or TRBV12-4 and TRBJ1-4, with D unresolved. The CDR3 totals 11 residues. The CDR3 is CASCLNEKLFF. The DNA for the CDR3 is TGTGCCAGCTGTTTGAATGAAAAACTGTTTTTT.

This chain links TRBV11-2 with TRBJ2-1; the match to TRBD1 covers 8 bases. CDR1 and CDR2 from the germline V gene are SGHAT and FQNNGV. The J segment lost 6 bases and the V segment lost 0 bases, leaving 10 bases of the junction unmatched. The CDR3 length is 17 residues. The CDR3 DNA follows: TGTGCCAGCAGCTTAGATGGGTTAGGACAGGGCATCAATGAGCAGTTCTTC. The encoded protein is CASSLDGLGQGINEQFF.

In its sample, this clonotype was seen a few times. Relative to the germline gene, one junction end is altered; a read error may explain this. The chain combines TRBV12-3 or TRBV12-4 with TRBJ2-4; 7 bases are a match to TRBD1. The CDR3 spans 12 residues. The chain's CDR3 is CASRTPGGSQNF. In nucleotides, the CDR3 is TGTGCCAGCAGAACCCCAGGGGGAAGTCAGAACTTC.

This clonotype was detected only a few times. This chain connects TRBV5-1 to TRBJ1-4; no clear D gene. This CDR3 is 14 amino acids long. Trimming removed 0 bases at V and 7 bases at J, with 10 bases between. The germline V gene has CDR1 SGHRS and CDR2 YFSETQ. In DNA, the CDR3 is TGCGCCAGCAGCTTGGACCCCAAGAGTGAAAAACTGTTTTTT. It translates to CASSLDPKSEKLFF.

The chain joins TRBV11-2 to TRBJ1-1, with D maybe TRBD1 (6 bases). The CDR3 consists of 14 residues. V gave up 5 bases and J gave up 7 bases, with 17 bases separating them. Germline CDR1 SGHAT, CDR2 FQNNGV. CDR3 coding DNA: TGTGCCAGCAGCCCAGGGACACCCGGACGTGAAGCTTTCTTT. This sequence encodes CASSPGTPGREAFF.

This rearrangement joins TRBV20-1 to TRBJ1-1; D is ambiguous. The germline gives CDR1 DFQATT, CDR2 SNEGSKA (reference sequence). This CDR3 comprises 13 residues. V was cut by 2 bases and J by 8 bases, with 15 bases left in between. CDR3 in DNA: TGCAGTGCTAGATACAAGGAACTGGGCGAAGCTTTCTTT. It encodes CSARYKELGEAFF.

This clonotype has more than one count but fewer than ten. The chain recombines TRBV12-3 or TRBV12-4 with TRBJ1-1; tentatively, D is TRBD1 (6 bases). The ends were cut back, 6 bases at V and 5 bases at J, with 10 bases in the middle. The CDR3 loop spans 12 amino acids. Here the CDR3 DNA reads TGTGCCAGCAGCACAGGGTTAACTGAAGCTTTCTTT. Translating it yields CASSTGLTEAFF.

This clonotype was recorded many times. J is TRBJ2-3 and V is TRBV5-8; 8 bases are shared with TRBD1. CDR3 size: 14 residues. J lost 0 bases, V lost 6 bases, and 3 bases had no gene match. Germline CDR1 is SGHTS and CDR2 is YDEGEE. CDR3 sequence reads: CASNRGASTDTQYF. DNA for the CDR3: TGTGCCAGCAACAGGGGGGCTAGCACAGATACGCAGTATTTT.

The sample holds a few counts of this clonotype. This sequence joins TRBV12-3 or TRBV12-4 and TRBJ2-3, with 13 bases fitting TRBD2. V shed 6 bases, J shed 1 base, and the junction held 1 base outside the gene matches. This CDR3 contains 15 residues. The CDR3 DNA is TGTGCCAGCAGCGGGACTAGCGGGGGCACAGATACGCAGTATTTT. This codes for CASSGTSGGTDTQYF.

This clonotype was found a few times. The CDR3 sequence: CASSLRSGVADTQYF. CDR3 in DNA: TGTGCCAGCAGTCTCAGAAGCGGGGTCGCAGATACGCAGTATTTT. The rearrangement uses TRBV27 and TRBJ2-3; 7 bases are shared with TRBD2. With V trimmed by 5 bases and J by 4 bases, 9 bases remained unmatched. The CDR3 covers 15 residues. The germline CDR1 and CDR2 sequences are MNHEY and SMNVEV (reference sequence).

V and J are TRBV20-1 and TRBJ2-3, with TRBD1 matching over 7 bases. Per the germline V gene, CDR1 is DFQATT and CDR2 is SNEGSKA (reference sequence). V lost 3 bases and J lost 6; bases outside the gene matches: 6. This CDR3 is built from 13 residues. The CDR3 region is CSASAGGWDTQYF. As DNA, the CDR3 is TGCAGTGCTAGTGCAGGGGGTTGGGATACGCAGTATTTT.

This clonotype was detected only a few times. V and J are TRBV7-9 and TRBJ1-4; D gene unclear. Trimming left V 6 bases short and J 2 bases short, with 7 bases between. The germline V gene encodes CDR1 SEHNR and CDR2 FQNEAQ (reference sequence). The CDR3 length is 13 residues. CDR3 sequence: CASRRWTNEKLFF. CDR3 nucleotide sequence: TGTGCCAGCAGAAGGTGGACTAATGAAAAACTGTTTTTT.

The chain links TRBV4-2 to TRBJ2-3; TRBD2 matches at 11 bases. The CDR3 runs 16 residues. The V and J ends lost 0 bases and 5 bases, in that order; junction bases with no gene match: 4. CDR1 and CDR2 from the germline V gene are LGHNA and YNFKEQ. CDR3 sequence: CASSQDLAGGGDTQYF. The CDR3 DNA follows: TGTGCCAGCAGCCAAGATCTAGCGGGGGGCGGAGATACGCAGTATTTT.

The chain links TRBV6-1 to TRBJ2-1, with D hard to call. This CDR3 is 11 amino acids long. Germline loops: CDR1 MNHNS, CDR2 SASEGT. Trimming took off 4 bases at V and 7 bases at J, with 5 bases between the two ends. As DNA, the CDR3 is TGTGCCAGCAGTGGGAAGAATGAGCAGTTCTTC. Its protein is CASSGKNEQFF.

The chain joins TRBV29-1 to TRBJ1-2; 10 bases align to TRBD1. Germline V lookup: CDR1 SQVTM, CDR2 ANQGSEA. The CDR3 loop spans 14 amino acids. J was trimmed by 14 bases and V by 6 bases; bases with no gene match: 18. This CDR3 reads CSVQRRDRGVGWTF. CDR3 DNA: TGCAGCGTCCAACGAAGGGACAGGGGTGTAGGATGGACCTTC.